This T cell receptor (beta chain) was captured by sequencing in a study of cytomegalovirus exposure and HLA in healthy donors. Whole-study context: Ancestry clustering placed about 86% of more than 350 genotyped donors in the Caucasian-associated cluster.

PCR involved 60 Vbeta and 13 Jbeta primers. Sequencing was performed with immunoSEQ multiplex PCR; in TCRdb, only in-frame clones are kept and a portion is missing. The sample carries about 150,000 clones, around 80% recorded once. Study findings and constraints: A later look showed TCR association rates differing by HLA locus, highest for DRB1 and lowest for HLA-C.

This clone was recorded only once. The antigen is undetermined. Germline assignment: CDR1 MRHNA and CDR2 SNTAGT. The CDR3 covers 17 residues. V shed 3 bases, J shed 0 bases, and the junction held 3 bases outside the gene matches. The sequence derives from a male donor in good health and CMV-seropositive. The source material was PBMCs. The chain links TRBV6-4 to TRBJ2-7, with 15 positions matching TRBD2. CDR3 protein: CASSEGLAGGSSYEQYF. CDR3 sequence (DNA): TGTGCCAGCAGTGAGGGACTAGCGGGAGGCAGCTCCTACGAGCAGTACTTC.